These T cell receptor beta chains were read from a single sample in a study of cytomegalovirus exposure and HLA in healthy donors. Using immunoSEQ multiplex PCR, the repertoire was profiled, and TCRdb retains in-frame clones only, with some absent. The sample comprises around 200,000 clones, around 80% of which are singletons, and about 2.5% rests with the top ten. The sequenced sample consisted of PBMCs. These receptors were taken from a woman aged 60-75 years in good health and CMV-seropositive. CDR3s include the opening cysteine and the closing phenylalanine or tryptophan. Fields, in order: clone size, D gene, V gene, J gene, CDR3 protein, CDR3 DNA. A D gene is named only where the DNA matches it firmly. Size values are once, few and many counts, or a class for expanded clones, and some rows have none.

few	NA	TRBV20-1	TRBJ1-1	CSAYRELEAFF	TGCAGTGCTTACCGGGAGTTGGAAGCTTTCTTT
NA	TRBD1	TRBV4-1	TRBJ2-1	CASSQDGNRGNEQFF	TGCGCCAGCAGCCAAGATGGCAACAGGGGGAATGAGCAGTTCTTC
NA	TRBD1	TRBV19	TRBJ2-7	CASSRDRTNLQYF	TGTGCCAGTAGTAGGGACAGGACCAACCTGCAGTACTTC
few	NA	TRBV10-3	TRBJ1-1	CAISSRGTEAFF	TGTGCCATCAGTTCCCGGGGCACTGAAGCTTTCTTT
NA	NA	TRBV19	TRBJ1-1	CASSPDGAGAEAFF	TGTGCCAGTAGTCCGGACGGTGCGGGGGCTGAAGCTTTCTTT
few	NA	TRBV27	TRBJ2-1	CASTRTDYNEQFF	TGTGCCAGCACTAGGACAGACTACAATGAGCAGTTCTTC
NA	NA	TRBV5-1	TRBJ2-2	CASSDPGHLLNTGELFF	TGCGCCAGCAGCGACCCGGGACACCTTTTGAACACCGGGGAGCTGTTTTTT
NA	NA	TRBV6-5	TRBJ1-2	CASSLGGAGSYGYTF	TGTGCCAGCAGTCTGGGGGGTGCCGGCTCCTATGGCTACACCTTC
NA	TRBD1	TRBV10-2	TRBJ2-7	CASLGTAHSYEQYF	TGCGCCAGCCTTGGGACAGCCCACTCCTACGAGCAGTACTTC
few	TRBD2	TRBV28	TRBJ2-7	CASSLLAGSYEQYF	TGTGCCAGCAGTTTACTAGCGGGTTCCTACGAGCAGTACTTC
NA	TRBD2	TRBV19	TRBJ2-1	CASSIRGVSLAGGRAEQFF	TGTGCCAGTAGTATAAGGGGGGTTTCACTAGCGGGAGGGCGGGCGGAGCAGTTCTTC
NA	NA	TRBV4-1	TRBJ1-5	CASSQIDSPNQPQHF	TGCGCCAGCAGCCAAATTGACAGCCCCAATCAGCCCCAGCATTTT
few	NA	TRBV6-5	TRBJ1-1	CASSLRDLNTEAFF	TGTGCCAGCAGTTTGAGGGACTTGAACACTGAAGCTTTCTTT
NA	TRBD1	TRBV15	TRBJ2-7	CATSATGTGSYEQYF	TGTGCCACCAGCGCAACCGGGACAGGTTCCTACGAGCAGTACTTC
NA	NA	TRBV5-6	TRBJ1-1	CASSLTGRRGEAFF	TGTGCCAGCAGCTTGACAGGGCGACGGGGTGAAGCTTTCTTT